Listed below are T cell receptor beta chains from one sample, sequenced in a study of blood T cells in healthy people across ages. Each CDR3 protein gets one entry after TCRdb re-called the 5' RACE reads with MiXCR. The sample has some 1.1 million distinct CDR3 sequences; less than 45% are singletons. Sequences were obtained from blood. The receptors were gathered from a man between 18 and 35 years old in good health. CDR3s include the opening cysteine and the closing phenylalanine or tryptophan. Fields, in order: clone size, J gene, D gene, V gene, CDR3 protein, CDR3 DNA. D genes are given only for firm matches. Expanded clones are given a class, and other clones once, few, many or no size at all.

size: few; J: TRBJ2-5; D: -; V: TRBV7-2; CDR3: CASLPRVHEQYF; DNA: TGTGCCAGCCTTCCGCGGGTACATGAGCAGTACTTC
size: few; J: TRBJ2-1; D: TRBD1; V: TRBV10-3; CDR3: CAITEPGQGLGNEQFF; DNA: TGTGCCATCACCGAGCCGGGACAGGGTTTGGGCAATGAGCAGTTCTTC
size: -; J: TRBJ2-5; D: -; V: TRBV20-1; CDR3: CSARDTVSGERQYF; DNA: TGCAGTGCTAGAGATACCGTCTCGGGCGAACGGCAGTACTTC
size: few; J: TRBJ2-4; D: TRBD1; V: TRBV6-5; CDR3: CASSSLGDRGGGSTKNIQYF; DNA: TGTGCCAGCAGTTCCCTCGGGGACAGGGGTGGGGGTAGTACCAAAAACATTCAGTACTTC
size: -; J: TRBJ2-3; D: TRBD2; V: TRBV20-1; CDR3: CSANVIRLAENTDTQYF; DNA: TGCAGTGCCAATGTAATTAGACTAGCGGAGAACACAGATACGCAGTATTTT
size: -; J: TRBJ1-1; D: -; V: TRBV20-1; CDR3: CSASVPTNTEAFF; DNA: TGCAGTGCTAGTGTGCCAACGAACACTGAAGCTTTCTTT
size: many; J: TRBJ2-7; D: TRBD2; V: TRBV7-2; CDR3: CASSYLTGLAYEQYF; DNA: TGTGCCAGCAGCTACCTGACGGGACTAGCTTACGAGCAGTACTTC
size: -; J: TRBJ2-1; D: -; V: TRBV10-3; CDR3: CAISGLGASTYNEQFF; DNA: TGTGCCATCAGTGGTCTCGGGGCCTCCACCTACAATGAGCAGTTCTTC
size: many; J: TRBJ1-2; D: TRBD1; V: TRBV28; CDR3: CASTGDSYGYTF; DNA: TGTGCCAGCACGGGGGACAGCTATGGCTACACCTTC
size: -; J: TRBJ2-1; D: -; V: TRBV3-1; CDR3: CASSQGIQGDEQFF; DNA: TGTGCCAGCAGCCAAGGGATACAGGGCGATGAGCAGTTCTTC
size: few; J: TRBJ2-3; D: -; V: TRBV14; CDR3: CASSFDSASTDTQYF; DNA: TGTGCCAGCAGCTTCGACAGCGCTAGCACAGATACGCAGTATTTT